This T cell receptor beta chain emerged from a study of blood T cell repertoires in COVID-19 (dated by TCRdb to 2019 to 2021). About the study as a whole: Collaborator samples came from the United States, Italy and Spain and covered acute and convalescent phases of COVID-19. HLA class I and class II types, where available, came from metadata supplied by the sample provider rather than from assay-based typing. The dataset comprised deeply sampled blood TCRbeta repertoires from subjects exposed to, actively infected with, or recovered from COVID-19. Samples came from the ongoing ImmuneRACE study (first 160 participants) plus 1,254 subjects from 6 global collaborators. The material from the prospective study consisted of cDNA or gDNA derived from T cells, B-cell-depleted T cells, or PBMCs. The repertoires were made available in a free public database intended to serve as a resource for research on the immune response to SARS-CoV-2. A de-identified subject ID, COVID-19 status, age in years and sex were almost always included in the sample metadata.

The count of this clone is one. Its antigen is not yet known. Per-base quality was not reported, and no clone a single base away is much larger than it. TCRbeta CDR3 regions were amplified from genomic DNA using the immunoSEQ Assay, a bias-controlled multiplex PCR. In the source study's methods: The number of nucleated cells in each sample was estimated by amplification of reference gene primers within the assay. To quantify the absolute abundance of each unique TCRbeta CDR3 rearrangement, sequence reads were collapsed and filtered. For each sample, productive Simpson clonality was calculated as the square root of Simpson's diversity index over productive rearrangements. The table comes from immuneACCESS by way of TCRdb, which keeps in-frame sequences with V and J called. Part of the clones is missing from these tables; in studies checked, under half for an unresolved V gene and the rest for unknown reasons. V and J calls and clone size are as listed in that table; D and trimming were resolved from the DNA. The sample includes some 110,000 clones, with less than 80% observed a single time. The biggest ten clones account for around 2.3% of the sample.

From the cysteine up to the phenylalanine, the CDR3 has a length of 13 residues. The CDR3 DNA has 39 bases and is translated from base 1. The CDR1 and CDR2 encoded by the germline V gene are SQVTM and ANQGSEA. The V end gives up 6 bases and the J end 7 bases, leaving 10 bases in the junction not matched to a gene. Each collaborating institution followed its own protocols to collect whole blood in K2EDTA tubes. For TCRbeta analysis, collaborators shipped samples in one of three forms: frozen whole blood, isolated PBMCs, or DNA extracted from either of those sample types. General study outcomes and caveats: The amount of clinical and demographic metadata varied by source and participant and was provided uncurated.

The material sequenced was peripheral blood. The clonotype was recovered from a man aged 50 to 59 with acute or convalescent COVID-19. This chain is built from TRBV29-1 and TRBJ1-2; TRBD1 agrees with 8 junctional bases. This receptor carries the CDR3 CSVAEDRESGYTF. The bases are TGCAGCGTCGCTGAGGACAGGGAAAGTGGCTACACCTTC.